This T cell receptor beta chain was retrieved from a study of blood T cell repertoires in COVID-19. Study-level information: Donors in the United States, Italy and Spain gave samples during acute or convalescent COVID-19. Sample material is recorded as cDNA or gDNA derived from T cells, B-cell-depleted T cells, or PBMCs.

The assay was immunoSEQ multiplex PCR, and TCRdb's table has in-frame clones only and misses some. The top ten hold 1.8% of the sample, which has about 120,000 clones, 75% to 95% seen once. In germline, CDR1 is SGHVS, CDR2 FQNEAQ. This CDR3 region has 14 residues. Unmatched junction bases numbered 5, after V lost 3 bases and J lost 5 bases. Sequencing was performed on peripheral blood. The sequence derives from a human donor with active COVID-19. The donor label of this sample is uncertain. V gene TRBV7-8 combines with J gene TRBJ2-7; 9 bases line up with TRBD1. In DNA, the CDR3 is TGTGCCAGCAGCTTCCGGACAGGGGACCACGAGCAGTACTTC. Its translation is CASSFRTGDHEQYF.